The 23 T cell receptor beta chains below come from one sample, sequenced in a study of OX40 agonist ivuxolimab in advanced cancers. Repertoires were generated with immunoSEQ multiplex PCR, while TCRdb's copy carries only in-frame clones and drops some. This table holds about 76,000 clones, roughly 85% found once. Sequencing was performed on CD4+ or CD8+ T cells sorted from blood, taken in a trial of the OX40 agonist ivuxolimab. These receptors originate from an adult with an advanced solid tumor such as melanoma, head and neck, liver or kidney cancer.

For the CDR3, the DNA is TGTGCCATCAAGACAACCAGCTCTGGGGCCAACGTCCTGACTTTC. Residues: CAIKTTSSGANVLTF. This rearrangement joins TRBV6-5 to TRBJ2-6; no definite D call. CDR1 and CDR2 (germline): MNHEY, SVGAGI. This CDR3 is 15 amino acids long. V lost 10 bases to trimming and J lost 0 bases, with 13 bases between them.

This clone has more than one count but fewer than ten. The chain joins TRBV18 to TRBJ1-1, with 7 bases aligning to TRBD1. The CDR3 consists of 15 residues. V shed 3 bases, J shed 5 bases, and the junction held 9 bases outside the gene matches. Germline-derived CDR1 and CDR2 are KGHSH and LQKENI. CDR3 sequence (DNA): TGTGCCAGCTCACCCTACAGGGGAGATGGGACTGAAGCTTTCTTT. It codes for CASSPYRGDGTEAFF.

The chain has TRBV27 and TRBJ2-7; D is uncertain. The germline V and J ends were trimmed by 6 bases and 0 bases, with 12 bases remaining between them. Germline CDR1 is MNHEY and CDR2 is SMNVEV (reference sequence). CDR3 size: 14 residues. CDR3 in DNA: TGTGCCAGCAGCCAGAAGACTCTCTCCTACGAGCAGTACTTC. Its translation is CASSQKTLSYEQYF.

CDR3 sequence (DNA): TGTGCCAGCAGCTTGGTGGGGGGCCAAGAGACCCAGTACTTC. Residues: CASSLVGGQETQYF. The chain is built from TRBV5-4 and TRBJ2-5, with D perhaps TRBD2 (6 bases). The germline V gene encodes CDR1 SGHNT and CDR2 YYREEE (reference sequence). The CDR3 spans 14 residues. Trimming took off 0 bases at V and 1 base at J, with 7 bases between the two ends.

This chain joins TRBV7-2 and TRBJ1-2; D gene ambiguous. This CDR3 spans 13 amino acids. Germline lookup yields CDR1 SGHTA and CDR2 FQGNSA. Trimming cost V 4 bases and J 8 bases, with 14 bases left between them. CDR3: CASSSTKTGGYTF. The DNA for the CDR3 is TGTGCCAGCAGCTCGACAAAGACCGGCGGCTACACCTTC. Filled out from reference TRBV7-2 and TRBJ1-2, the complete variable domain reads GAGVSQSPSNKVTEKGKDVELRCDPISGHTALYWYRQSLGQGLEFLIYFQGNSAPDKSGLPSDRFSAERTGGSVSTLTIQRTQQEDSAVYLCASSSTKTGGYTFGSGTRLTVV.

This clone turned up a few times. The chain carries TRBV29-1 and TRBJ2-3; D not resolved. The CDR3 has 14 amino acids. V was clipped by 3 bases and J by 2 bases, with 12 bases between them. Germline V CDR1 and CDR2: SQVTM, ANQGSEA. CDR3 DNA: TGCAGCGTTGAGTTGACTTTATTCACAGATACGCAGTATTTT. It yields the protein CSVELTLFTDTQYF.

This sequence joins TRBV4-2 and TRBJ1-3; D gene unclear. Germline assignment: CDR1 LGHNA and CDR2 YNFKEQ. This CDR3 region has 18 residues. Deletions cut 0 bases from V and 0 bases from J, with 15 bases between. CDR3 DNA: TGTGCCAGCAGCCAAGACAGCCTAAAAGCGGACTCTGGAAACACCATATATTTT. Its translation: CASSQDSLKADSGNTIYF.

This chain's CDR3 is CAHRRGSNQPQHF. CDR3 nucleotide sequence: TGTGCCCACCGACGGGGTTCGAATCAGCCCCAGCATTTT. The chain recombines TRBV28 with TRBJ1-5, with D unclear. V lost 11 bases and J 4 bases, leaving 15 bases between the germline ends. Germline CDR1 and CDR2: MDHEN and SYDVKM. The CDR3 loop spans 13 amino acids. The full variable domain, with the rest looked up from reference TRBV28 and TRBJ1-5, is DVKVTQSSRYLVKRTGEKVFLECVQDMDHENMFWYRQDPGLGLRLIYFSYDVKMKEKGDIPEGYSVSREKKERFSLILESASTNQTSMYLCAHRRGSNQPQHFGDGTRLSIL.

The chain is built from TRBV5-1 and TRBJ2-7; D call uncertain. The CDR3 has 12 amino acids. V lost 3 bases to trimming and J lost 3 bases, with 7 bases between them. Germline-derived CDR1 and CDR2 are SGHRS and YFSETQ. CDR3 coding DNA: TGCGCCAGCAGCTCGAACTACTACGAGCAGTACTTC. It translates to CASSSNYYEQYF. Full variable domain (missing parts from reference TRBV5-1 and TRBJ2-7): KAGVTQTPRYLIKTRGQQVTLSCSPISGHRSVSWYQQTPGQGLQFLFEYFSETQRNKGNFPGRFSGRQFSNSRSEMNVSTLELGDSALYLCASSSNYYEQYFGPGTRLTVT.

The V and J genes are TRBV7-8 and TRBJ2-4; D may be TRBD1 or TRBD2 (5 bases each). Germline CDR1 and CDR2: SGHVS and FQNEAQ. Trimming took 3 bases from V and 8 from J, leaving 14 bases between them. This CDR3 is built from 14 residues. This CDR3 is CASSFAGAADIQYF. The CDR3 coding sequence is TGTGCCAGCAGCTTTGCCGGGGCGGCGGACATTCAGTACTTC.

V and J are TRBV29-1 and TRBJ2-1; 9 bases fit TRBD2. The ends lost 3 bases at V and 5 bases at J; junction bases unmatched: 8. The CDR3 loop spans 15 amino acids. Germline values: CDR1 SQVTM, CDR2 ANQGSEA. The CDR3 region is CSVDYSGSGDNEQFF. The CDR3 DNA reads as TGCAGCGTTGACTATAGCGGGAGCGGAGACAATGAGCAGTTCTTC.

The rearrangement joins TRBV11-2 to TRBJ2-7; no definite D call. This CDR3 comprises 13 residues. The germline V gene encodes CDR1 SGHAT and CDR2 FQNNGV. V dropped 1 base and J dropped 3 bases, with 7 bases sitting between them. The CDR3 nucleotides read TGTGCCAGCAGCTTAGCGTCCTACTACGAGCAGTACTTC. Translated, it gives CASSLASYYEQYF.

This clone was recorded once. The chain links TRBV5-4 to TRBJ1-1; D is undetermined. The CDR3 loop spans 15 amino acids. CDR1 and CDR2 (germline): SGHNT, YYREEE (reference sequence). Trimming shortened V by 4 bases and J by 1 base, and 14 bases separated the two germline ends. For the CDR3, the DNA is TGTGCCAGCAGCGGAATCGATAGAGGGAACACTGAAGCTTTCTTT. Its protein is CASSGIDRGNTEAFF.

CDR3 sequence reads: CASLRGAGGYNEQFF. CDR3 bases: TGTGCCAGCCTCAGGGGAGCGGGGGGCTACAATGAGCAGTTCTTC. V and J are TRBV11-2 and TRBJ2-1, with 9 bases identical to TRBD2. The ends lost 8 bases at V and 3 bases at J; junction bases unmatched: 8. Germline V gene lookup returns CDR1 SGHAT and CDR2 FQNNGV. The CDR3 loop spans 15 amino acids.

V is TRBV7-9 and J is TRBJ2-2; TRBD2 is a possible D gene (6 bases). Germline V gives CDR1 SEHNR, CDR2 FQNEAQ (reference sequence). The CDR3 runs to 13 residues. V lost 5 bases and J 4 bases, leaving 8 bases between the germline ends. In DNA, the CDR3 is TGTGCCAGCAGCCGGGGGAGCACCGGGGAGCTGTTTTTT. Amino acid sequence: CASSRGSTGELFF.

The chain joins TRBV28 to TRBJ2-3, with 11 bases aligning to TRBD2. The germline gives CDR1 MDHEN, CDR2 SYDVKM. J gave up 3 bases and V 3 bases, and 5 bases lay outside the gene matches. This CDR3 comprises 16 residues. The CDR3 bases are TGTGCCAGCAGTTTTAGCGGGGGGGCCGGGACAGATACGCAGTATTTT. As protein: CASSFSGGAGTDTQYF.

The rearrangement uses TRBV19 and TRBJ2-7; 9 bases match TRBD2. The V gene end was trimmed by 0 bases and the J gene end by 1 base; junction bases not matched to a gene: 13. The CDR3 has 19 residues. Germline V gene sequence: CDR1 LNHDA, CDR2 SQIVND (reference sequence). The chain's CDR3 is CASSIEMTGGTSLSYEQYF. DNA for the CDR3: TGTGCCAGTAGTATAGAGATGACTGGCGGGACTAGCCTATCCTACGAGCAGTACTTC.

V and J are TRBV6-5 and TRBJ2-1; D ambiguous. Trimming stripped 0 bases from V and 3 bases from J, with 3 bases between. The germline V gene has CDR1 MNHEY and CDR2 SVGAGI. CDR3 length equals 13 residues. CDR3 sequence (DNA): TGTGCCAGCAGTTACTCCTACTACAATGAGCAGTTCTTC. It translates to CASSYSYYNEQFF.

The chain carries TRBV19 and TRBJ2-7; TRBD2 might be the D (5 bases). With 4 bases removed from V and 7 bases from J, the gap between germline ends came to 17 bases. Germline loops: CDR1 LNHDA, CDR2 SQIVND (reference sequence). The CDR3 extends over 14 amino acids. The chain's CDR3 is CASSRGDTSMEQYF. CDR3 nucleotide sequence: TGTGCCAGTAGTAGGGGAGACACTTCTATGGAGCAGTACTTC.

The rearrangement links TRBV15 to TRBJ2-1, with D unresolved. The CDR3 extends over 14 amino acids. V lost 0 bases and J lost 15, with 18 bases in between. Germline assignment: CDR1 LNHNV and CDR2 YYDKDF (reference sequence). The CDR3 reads CATSRDLGTINLFF. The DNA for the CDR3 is TGTGCCACCAGCAGAGATTTAGGTACCATAAATCTGTTCTTC.

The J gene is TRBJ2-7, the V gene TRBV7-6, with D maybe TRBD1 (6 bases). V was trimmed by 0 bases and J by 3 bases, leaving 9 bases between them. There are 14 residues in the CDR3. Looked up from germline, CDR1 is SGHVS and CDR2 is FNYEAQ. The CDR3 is CASSLAIGGYEQYF. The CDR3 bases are TGTGCCAGCAGCTTAGCAATAGGGGGCTACGAGCAGTACTTC.

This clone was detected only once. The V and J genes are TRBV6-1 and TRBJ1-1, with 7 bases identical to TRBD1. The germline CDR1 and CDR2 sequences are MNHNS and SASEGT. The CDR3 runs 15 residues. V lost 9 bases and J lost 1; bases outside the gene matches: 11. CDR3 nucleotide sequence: TGTGCCAGTCTAAGACCGGGACAGTGGAACACTGAAGCTTTCTTT. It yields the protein CASLRPGQWNTEAFF.

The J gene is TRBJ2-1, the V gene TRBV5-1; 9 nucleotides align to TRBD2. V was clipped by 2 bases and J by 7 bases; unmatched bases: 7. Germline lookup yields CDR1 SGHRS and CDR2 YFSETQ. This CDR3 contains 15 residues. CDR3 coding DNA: TGCGCCAGCAGCTTCGTAGCGGGGGAGGGGAATGAGCAGTTCTTC. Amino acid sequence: CASSFVAGEGNEQFF.